Following are 31 T cell receptor beta chains from one sample sequenced in a study of T cell repertoires in cytomegalovirus infection. Using its own MiXCR run on the reads, TCRdb lists one record per CDR3 protein. Of a few hundred thousand distinct CDR3 sequences listed, about 30% are singletons. Sequenced: PBMCs. The source is a human donor in good health (CMV status not recorded). Some clones in this sample may be carry-over from other donors' samples.

This clonotype was detected ten times or more. V and J are TRBV7-2 and TRBJ1-5, with no clear D. The CDR3 is made up of 13 amino acids. CDR1 and CDR2 from the germline V gene are SGHTA and FQGNSA. Trimming removed 1 base at V and 5 bases at J, with 6 bases between. This CDR3 reads CASSLVVDQPQHF. The CDR3 coding sequence is TGTGCCAGCAGCTTAGTAGTGGATCAGCCCCAGCATTTT.

This clonotype was found a few times. The chain employs TRBV4-1 and TRBJ2-3, with 9 bases aligning to TRBD2. The trim removed 1 base at V and 1 base at J, leaving 6 bases unmatched. Germline CDR1 MGHRA, CDR2 YSYEKL. The CDR3 totals 17 residues. This chain's CDR3 is CASSQVLGTSRTDTQYF. For the CDR3, the DNA is TGCGCCAGCAGCCAAGTTCTCGGGACTAGCCGCACAGATACGCAGTATTTT.

The table lists this clonotype with a few counts. The chain has TRBV18 and TRBJ2-1; 8 positions match TRBD1. Germline lookup yields CDR1 KGHSH and CDR2 LQKENI. Trimming took 6 bases from V and 12 from J; bases not matched to a gene: 28. This CDR3 comprises 19 residues. The CDR3 protein is CASSPSDLGDWDRNIRQFF. In DNA, the CDR3 is TGTGCCAGCTCCCCCTCAGATCTAGGGGATTGGGACAGGAATATACGGCAGTTCTTC.

The gene calls are TRBV6-2 or TRBV6-3 and TRBJ1-1; TRBD1 agrees at 8 bases. The CDR3 spans 14 residues. The J segment lost 5 bases and the V segment lost 1 base, leaving 3 bases of the junction unmatched. Germline CDR1 is MNHEY and CDR2 is SVGEGT. The CDR3 is CASSYFRGRTEAFF. The CDR3 DNA reads as TGTGCCAGCAGTTACTTCAGGGGGCGGACTGAAGCTTTCTTT.

This clonotype was seen a few times. The V call is TRBV4-1, the J call TRBJ2-1; a weak D match, TRBD1 (5 bases). V shed 0 bases and J shed 10 bases, with 13 bases lying between them. This CDR3 is built from 14 residues. Germline lookup yields CDR1 MGHRA and CDR2 YSYEKL. The CDR3 loop is CASSQEGSPGEQFF. CDR3 bases: TGCGCCAGCAGCCAAGAAGGGTCGCCAGGGGAGCAGTTCTTC.

This clonotype was counted only a few times. The CDR3 spells CAWSVWGGRMNTEAFF. Here the CDR3 DNA reads TGTGCCTGGAGTGTATGGGGGGGACGGATGAACACTGAAGCTTTCTTT. V is TRBV30 and J is TRBJ1-1; maybe TRBD1 (5 bases). Trimming pared 0 bases from V and 0 bases from J, leaving 14 bases between. The CDR3 covers 16 residues. Germline V lookup: CDR1 GTSNPN, CDR2 SVGIG (reference sequence).

In this sample, this clonotype turned up a few times. The V and J genes are TRBV7-8 and TRBJ2-7; 9 bases map to TRBD1. V trimming: 5 bases; J trimming: 3 bases; junction bases outside the gene matches: 8. From germline, CDR1 is SGHVS and CDR2 FQNEAQ. The CDR3 runs 15 residues. Here the CDR3 DNA reads TGTGCCAGCAGCCCACAGGGGACAGGGCACTACGAGCAGTACTTC. The encoded protein is CASSPQGTGHYEQYF. Using reference TRBV7-8 and TRBJ2-7 for the parts outside the CDR3, the full variable domain is GAGVSQSPRYKVAKRGQDVALRCDPISGHVSLFWYQQALGQGPEFLTYFQNEAQLDKSGLPSDRFFAERPEGSVSTLKIQRTQQEDSAVYLCASSPQGTGHYEQYFGPGTRLTVT.

The sample holds a few counts of this clonotype. The chain couples TRBV20-1 to TRBJ2-1; 8 bases are a match to TRBD1. Germline assignment: CDR1 DFQATT and CDR2 SNEGSKA (reference sequence). The CDR3 runs 13 residues. Trimming removed 6 bases from V and 2 bases from J; junction bases left unmatched: 3. The CDR3 region is CSARGPPYNEQFF. The CDR3 DNA follows: TGCAGTGCCAGGGGGCCACCCTACAATGAGCAGTTCTTC.

This clonotype occurred a few times. The J gene is TRBJ2-7, the V gene TRBV27, with TRBD2 matching over 11 bases. The CDR3 length is 18 residues. Germline assignment: CDR1 MNHEY and CDR2 SMNVEV (reference sequence). The V and J ends lost 6 bases and 0 bases, in that order; junction bases with no gene match: 13. The CDR3 DNA reads as TGTGCCAGCAGCCCGGGACTAGCGGACTTCCGTAGCTCCTACGAGCAGTACTTC. Protein product: CASSPGLADFRSSYEQYF.

V gene TRBV15 combines with J gene TRBJ1-4; TRBD1 matches 8 bases. The CDR3 is 14 amino acids. Germline V lookup: CDR1 LNHNV, CDR2 YYDKDF (reference sequence). J gave up 10 bases and V 3 bases, and 7 bases lay outside the gene matches. CDR3 residues: CATSRPGGQAKLFF. The CDR3 DNA reads as TGTGCCACCAGCAGGCCCGGGGGACAGGCAAAACTGTTTTTT.

This clonotype was seen more than once but under ten times. The V call is TRBV28, the J call TRBJ1-2; perhaps TRBD1 as D (5 bases). The germline gives CDR1 MDHEN, CDR2 SYDVKM. V gave up 5 bases and J gave up 6 bases, with 16 bases separating them. The CDR3 covers 14 residues. CDR3 nucleotides: TGTGCCAGCAGTCTACAGGTCAGGGACGATGGCTACACCTTC. Translation: CASSLQVRDDGYTF.

This sequence joins TRBV7-3 and TRBJ1-1; 7 nucleotides agree with TRBD1. Germline V gives CDR1 SGHTA, CDR2 FQGTGA. J was trimmed by 10 bases and V by 1 base; bases with no gene match: 9. CDR3 length: 14 residues. The DNA of the CDR3 is TGTGCCAGCAGCTTAAATCCCGGGACAGATAGAGCTTTCTTT. Protein product: CASSLNPGTDRAFF.

V usage is TRBV6-2 or TRBV6-3 and J usage is TRBJ2-3; weak D call: TRBD1 (6 bases). Per the germline V gene, CDR1 is MNHEY and CDR2 is SVGEGT. CDR3 length: 14 amino acids. The germline V and J ends were trimmed by 7 bases and 2 bases, with 13 bases remaining between them. In DNA form, the CDR3 reads TGTGCCAGCACGGGCTGGGGACACACAGATACGCAGTATTTT. Amino acid sequence: CASTGWGHTDTQYF.

The V gene is TRBV11-2, the J gene TRBJ1-1; D is ambiguous. The CDR3 is made up of 13 amino acids. In germline, CDR1 is SGHAT, CDR2 FQNNGV. Trimming took off 3 bases at V and 5 bases at J, with 10 bases between the two ends. The CDR3 region has the DNA TGTGCCAGCAGCTTGACTCGGGCGACTGAAGCTTTCTTT. Protein sequence: CASSLTRATEAFF.

J is TRBJ2-7 and V is TRBV5-1; D gene ambiguous. This CDR3 has 15 residues. The V gene's germline CDR1 is SGHRS and CDR2 YFSETQ. V lost 4 bases and J lost 3, with 17 bases in between. CDR3 sequence: CASSPTTPNYYEQYF. In DNA, the CDR3 is TGCGCCAGCAGCCCCACAACTCCTAACTACTACGAGCAGTACTTC.

The chain employs TRBV6-2 or TRBV6-3 and TRBJ2-1; no clear D. CDR1 is MNHEY and CDR2 is SVGEGT in the germline V gene. V shed 2 bases and J shed 9 bases, with 8 bases lying between them. The CDR3 has 12 residues. CDR3 nucleotide sequence: TGTGCCAGCAGTTACCCAGCTCCTGAGCAGTTCTTC. Protein product: CASSYPAPEQFF.

The chain is built from TRBV28 and TRBJ2-7, with no clear D. The CDR3 has 14 amino acids. The germline V gene has CDR1 MDHEN and CDR2 SYDVKM. Trimming removed 2 bases at V and 5 bases at J, with 13 bases between. DNA of the CDR3: TGTGCCAGCAGTTTACTTTCCCTCCGGGACGAGCAGTACTTC. Translated, it gives CASSLLSLRDEQYF. The full variable domain, in which reference TRBV28 and TRBJ2-7 provide the parts outside the CDR3, is DVKVTQSSRYLVKRTGEKVFLECVQDMDHENMFWYRQDPGLGLRLIYFSYDVKMKEKGDIPEGYSVSREKKERFSLILESASTNQTSMYLCASSLLSLRDEQYFGPGTRLTVT.

The chain combines TRBV7-2 with TRBJ1-1, with D unclear. V dropped 1 base and J dropped 3 bases, with 9 bases sitting between them. Germline V lookup: CDR1 SGHTA, CDR2 FQGNSA. The CDR3 runs 14 residues. CDR3 residues: CASSLVSTDTEAFF. In nucleotides, the CDR3 is TGTGCCAGCAGCTTAGTTAGTACAGACACTGAAGCTTTCTTT. The whole variable domain, remainder taken from reference TRBV7-2 and TRBJ1-1, is GAGVSQSPSNKVTEKGKDVELRCDPISGHTALYWYRQSLGQGLEFLIYFQGNSAPDKSGLPSDRFSAERTGGSVSTLTIQRTQQEDSAVYLCASSLVSTDTEAFFGQGTRLTVV.

There are many counts of this clonotype. V usage is TRBV2 and J usage is TRBJ1-5; 7 bases line up with TRBD1. Per germline, CDR1 SNHLY and CDR2 FYNNEI. Unmatched junction bases numbered 10, after V lost 8 bases and J lost 3 bases. The CDR3 extends over 15 amino acids. The CDR3 DNA reads TGTGCCAGCGGCCTCGGAGGGACAGACAATCAGCCCCAGCATTTT. This codes for CASGLGGTDNQPQHF.

The V gene is TRBV11-2, the J gene TRBJ2-1; 9 bases align to TRBD2. Trimming removed 1 base from V and 8 bases from J; junction bases left unmatched: 6. This CDR3 has 15 amino acids. Per germline, CDR1 SGHAT and CDR2 FQNNGV. This CDR3 is CASSLVSGSGYEQFF. DNA of the CDR3: TGTGCCAGCAGCTTAGTTAGCGGGAGCGGGTATGAGCAGTTCTTC.

This clonotype was counted at least ten times. The chain links TRBV7-2 to TRBJ2-1; tentatively, D is TRBD1 (5 bases). CDR1 and CDR2 (germline): SGHTA, FQGNSA. The CDR3 runs 15 residues. Trimming took 1 base from V and 12 from J, leaving 19 bases between them. The CDR3 sequence: CASSLVGSARGLQFF. Written as DNA, the CDR3 is TGTGCCAGCAGCTTAGTTGGTTCGGCAAGGGGTCTGCAGTTCTTC.

This chain uses TRBV13 with TRBJ2-2; 8 positions agree with TRBD2. The CDR3 runs 17 residues. After removal of 4 bases from V and 1 base from J, the junction contained 8 bases not matched to a gene. Germline loops: CDR1 PRHDT, CDR2 FYEKMQ (reference sequence). In nucleotides, the CDR3 is TGTGCCAGCAGCTCGTCACTAGCGGAGCTGAACACCGGGGAGCTGTTTTTT. It specifies CASSSSLAELNTGELFF.

This clonotype was recorded many times. V and J are TRBV7-3 and TRBJ1-1; possible D gene TRBD1, 6 bases. Germline-derived CDR1 and CDR2 are SGHTA and FQGTGA. V was pared by 3 bases and J by 5 bases, with 13 bases between. This CDR3 comprises 14 residues. The chain's CDR3 is CASSFQGGETEAFF. CDR3 DNA sequence: TGTGCCAGCAGCTTCCAAGGGGGAGAGACTGAAGCTTTCTTT.

This clonotype was seen repeatedly, ten times or more. V usage is TRBV7-2 and J usage is TRBJ1-2, with D perhaps matching TRBD1 (6 bases). Trimming removed 1 base at V and 2 bases at J, with 17 bases between. Germline CDR1 is SGHTA and CDR2 is FQGNSA. There are 17 residues in the CDR3. In DNA form, the CDR3 reads TGTGCCAGCAGCTTAGGCACGGGACACGGGAGCAACTATGGCTACACCTTC. Translation gives CASSLGTGHGSNYGYTF.

This clonotype was recorded many times. This chain links TRBV7-6 with TRBJ2-3; the D is unclear. With 5 bases removed from V and 2 bases from J, the gap between germline ends came to 17 bases. This CDR3 region has 16 residues. Germline lookup yields CDR1 SGHVS and CDR2 FNYEAQ. CDR3 sequence (DNA): TGTGCCAGCAGCCCTCGTACAGCCACTACCACAGATACGCAGTATTTT. Translating gives CASSPRTATTTDTQYF.

The V call is TRBV12-5, the J call TRBJ2-5; D unclear. The CDR3 length is 14 residues. Germline CDR1 reads LGHNT; CDR2 reads FRNRAP. With 5 bases removed from V and 1 base from J, the gap between germline ends came to 11 bases. CDR3 protein: CASGPWAFQETQYF. The DNA of the CDR3 is TGTGCTAGTGGTCCATGGGCCTTCCAAGAGACCCAGTACTTC.

The chain has TRBV14 and TRBJ2-1; 13 bases are shared with TRBD2. Germline lookup yields CDR1 SGHDN and CDR2 FVKESK. The CDR3 loop spans 17 amino acids. Unmatched junction bases numbered 10, after V lost 4 bases and J lost 7 bases. DNA of the CDR3: TGTGCCAGCAGCCTCAAACTAGCGGGAGGGCGGGTGAATGAGCAGTTCTTC. This gives the protein CASSLKLAGGRVNEQFF.

V is TRBV20-1 and J is TRBJ2-1; no reliable D call. The CDR3 has 13 amino acids. Germline values: CDR1 DFQATT, CDR2 SNEGSKA (reference sequence). The CDR3: CSSIRPPYNEQFF. The CDR3 DNA sequence: TGCAGCTCAATACGGCCTCCCTACAATGAGCAGTTCTTC.

CDR3 coding DNA: TGCGCCAGCAGCCAAGATGGGGTACAGCCCCAGCATTTT. Translation: CASSQDGVQPQHF. The chain combines TRBV4-1 with TRBJ1-5, with D hard to call. V was clipped by 0 bases and J by 7 bases, with 7 bases between them. This CDR3 spans 13 amino acids. CDR1 is MGHRA and CDR2 is YSYEKL in the germline V gene.

CDR3 nucleotides: TGTGCCAGCACTAGCGGGACCCTTGGGGCCAACGTCCTGACTTTC. It yields the protein CASTSGTLGANVLTF. The chain is built from TRBV9 and TRBJ2-6, with TRBD2 matching over 9 bases. CDR3 length: 15 amino acids. The ends lost 6 bases at V and 3 bases at J; junction bases unmatched: 4. CDR1 and CDR2 (germline): SGDLS, YYNGEE.

The genes are TRBV7-2 and TRBJ2-7; no definite D call. The CDR3 is 12 amino acids. Trimming pared 4 bases from V and 7 bases from J, leaving 11 bases between. Germline V CDR1 and CDR2: SGHTA, FQGNSA. The CDR3 sequence is CASSYQAGEQYF. The CDR3 nucleotides read TGTGCCAGCAGCTATCAGGCTGGGGAGCAGTACTTC.